These 24 T cell receptor beta chains were sequenced from one sample in a study of beta chain features in type 1 diabetes. The study, taken as a whole, reports: In all four CD4+ subsets, TCRB CDR3 length was significantly, moderately reduced in type 1 diabetes.

Reverse transcribing all isolated RNA meant expressed TCRB transcripts were sequenced. The assay was immunoSEQ multiplex PCR, and TCRdb's table has in-frame clones only and misses some. The data hold about 650,000 clones, with around an eighth observed a single time. Which antigens these TCRs recognize remains unknown. Sequences were obtained from naive CD4+ T cells from blood. The receptors originated from a young man with type 1 diabetes.

This clone was seen more than once but under ten times. The V and J genes are TRBV28 and TRBJ2-7; 10 nucleotides line up with TRBD2. Germline V gene lookup returns CDR1 MDHEN and CDR2 SYDVKM. This CDR3 contains 14 residues. With V trimmed by 6 bases and J by 4 bases, 6 bases remained unmatched. The CDR3 nucleotides read TGTGCCAGCAGCCTCGGGGGACTAGCGTACGAGCAGTACTTC. Translating gives CASSLGGLAYEQYF.

This chain links TRBV5-1 with TRBJ2-6, with D possibly being TRBD1 (6 bases). V gave up 4 bases and J gave up 2 bases, with 13 bases separating them. The CDR3 totals 16 residues. Germline V gene lookup returns CDR1 SGHRS and CDR2 YFSETQ. CDR3: CASSPRGKAGANVLTF. Written as DNA, the CDR3 is TGCGCCAGCAGCCCGAGGGGGAAGGCTGGGGCCAACGTCCTGACTTTC.

The chain uses TRBV5-1 and TRBJ2-7; either TRBD1 or TRBD2 may fit D (5 bases each). The germline V gene encodes CDR1 SGHRS and CDR2 YFSETQ. The CDR3 length is 15 residues. V was cut by 3 bases and J by 3 bases, with 16 bases left in between. The CDR3: CASSSGTTDLYEQYF. CDR3 in DNA: TGCGCCAGCAGCTCGGGGACGACGGACCTCTACGAGCAGTACTTC.

This chain joins TRBV5-1 and TRBJ2-3; D call uncertain. The CDR3 is 16 residues long. CDR1 SGHRS and CDR2 YFSETQ come from the germline V gene. The germline V and J ends were trimmed by 4 bases and 0 bases, with 15 bases remaining between them. CDR3 sequence (DNA): TGCGCCAGCAGCCCCCGGATCGAAGCTAGCACAGATACGCAGTATTTT. The encoded protein is CASSPRIEASTDTQYF.

This clone has only a few counts. The V call is TRBV25-1, the J call TRBJ2-3, with TRBD2 identical over 9 bases. V lost 11 bases and J lost 1; bases outside the gene matches: 4. CDR1 is MGHDK and CDR2 is SYGVNS in the germline V gene. This CDR3 has 13 amino acids. The CDR3 loop is CAGRTSGTDTQYF. In DNA, the CDR3 is TGTGCCGGAAGGACTAGCGGCACAGATACGCAGTATTTT.

This clone turned up a few times. V usage is TRBV5-6 and J usage is TRBJ2-2, with D perhaps matching TRBD1 (5 bases). The V and J ends lost 5 bases and 6 bases respectively, with 20 bases between them. The CDR3 runs to 16 residues. In germline, CDR1 is SGHDT, CDR2 YYEEEE. The CDR3 DNA reads as TGTGCCAGCAGTGACTCCCCTGCTGGGGCGGCCGGGGAGCTGTTTTTT. Protein: CASSDSPAGAAGELFF.

This clone was seen a handful of times. The CDR3 sequence: CASSVFSGSGNSPLHF. The CDR3 DNA follows: TGTGCCAGCAGCGTATTTTCAGGGTCGGGTAATTCACCCCTCCACTTT. J is TRBJ1-6 and V is TRBV9; the D gene is possibly TRBD1 (5 bases). V lost 1 base and J 6 bases, leaving 14 bases between the germline ends. The germline gives CDR1 SGDLS, CDR2 YYNGEE. CDR3 size: 16 residues.

The chain employs TRBV14 and TRBJ1-6; D is ambiguous. Germline V gene lookup returns CDR1 SGHDN and CDR2 FVKESK. The length of the CDR3 is 14 residues. Trimming cost V 4 bases and J 5 bases, with 9 bases left between them. The CDR3 spells CASSRQLDNSPLHF. The CDR3 DNA reads TGTGCCAGCAGCCGACAACTAGATAATTCACCCCTCCACTTT.

This clone was counted between two and nine times. V usage is TRBV19 and J usage is TRBJ1-2; D is uncertain. This CDR3 has 13 residues. Germline CDR1 LNHDA, CDR2 SQIVND (reference sequence). V dropped 2 bases and J dropped 2 bases, with 6 bases sitting between them. This chain's CDR3 is CASSIQRNYGYTF. The DNA for the CDR3 is TGTGCCAGTAGTATACAGAGAAACTATGGCTACACCTTC.

This chain links TRBV18 with TRBJ1-2; D possibly corresponds to TRBD1 (6 bases). The CDR3 consists of 14 residues. V gave up 7 bases and J gave up 4 bases, with 16 bases separating them. CDR1 and CDR2 (germline): KGHSH, LQKENI. The CDR3 coding sequence is TGTGCCAGCTTACGAGACAGGCAACTCTATGGCTACACCTTC. Amino acids: CASLRDRQLYGYTF. The variable domain in full, with the rest retrieved from reference TRBV18 and TRBJ1-2, is NAGVMQNPRHLVRRRGQEARLRCSPMKGHSHVYWYRQLPEEGLKFMVYLQKENIIDESGMPKERFSAEFPKEGPSILRIQQVVRGDSAAYFCASLRDRQLYGYTFGSGTRLTVV.

This clone was counted only a few times. This chain links TRBV25-1 with TRBJ2-5, with D possibly being TRBD2 (6 bases). Germline V gene sequence: CDR1 MGHDK, CDR2 SYGVNS. The CDR3 has 12 residues. V gave up 2 bases and J gave up 5 bases, with 6 bases separating them. Here the CDR3 DNA reads TGTGCCAGCAGTGAACGGGAGGAGACCCAGTACTTC. Translating it yields CASSEREETQYF. Full variable domain (outside the CDR3, taken from reference TRBV25-1 and TRBJ2-5): EADIYQTPRYLVIGTGKKITLECSQTMGHDKMYWYQQDPGMELHLIHYSYGVNSTEKGDLSSESTVSRIRTEHFPLTLESARPSHTSQYLCASSEREETQYFGPGTRLLVL.

V usage is TRBV10-2 and J usage is TRBJ2-2, with TRBD1 identical over 8 bases. V was clipped by 3 bases and J by 0 bases; unmatched bases: 3. This CDR3 is 16 amino acids long. Per the germline V gene, CDR1 is WSHSY and CDR2 is SAAADI. CDR3 nucleotides: TGCGCCAGCAGTGACAGGACAGGGTCGAACACCGGGGAGCTGTTTTTT. Translation: CASSDRTGSNTGELFF.

This clone was seen more than once but under ten times. The J gene is TRBJ1-1, the V gene TRBV5-1; D is undetermined. CDR1 and CDR2 from the germline V gene are SGHRS and YFSETQ. The CDR3 contains 14 residues. The V gene lost 0 bases and the J gene lost 4 bases, with 10 bases spanning the gap. The CDR3 here is CASSLAEGLTEAFF. CDR3 DNA sequence: TGCGCCAGCAGCTTGGCCGAGGGTCTCACTGAAGCTTTCTTT.

This chain joins TRBV4-1 and TRBJ2-4; 7 positions agree with TRBD2. The V gene's germline CDR1 is MGHRA and CDR2 YSYEKL. V was clipped by 4 bases and J by 3 bases; unmatched bases: 3. This CDR3 contains 14 residues. The CDR3 DNA follows: TGCGCCAGCAGCCCAGCGGGACGCAAAAACATTCAGTACTTC. This codes for CASSPAGRKNIQYF.

As to this clone: Other DNA sequences from this sample encode an identical CDR3 as well. The chain links TRBV5-1 to TRBJ2-1; unclear D gene. Germline loops: CDR1 SGHRS, CDR2 YFSETQ. The length of the CDR3 is 13 residues. Trimming took 0 bases from V and 3 from J, leaving 4 bases between them. CDR3 sequence: CASSLGLYNEQFF. Here the CDR3 DNA reads TGCGCCAGCAGCTTGGGTCTCTACAATGAGCAGTTCTTC.

In its sample, this clone was seen a few times. The V gene is TRBV29-1, the J gene TRBJ2-3; D possibly corresponds to TRBD1 (5 bases). The germline gives CDR1 SQVTM, CDR2 ANQGSEA. V lost 7 bases and J 0 bases, leaving 14 bases between the germline ends. The CDR3 is 14 residues long. The CDR3 loop reads CSAARTPSTDTQYF. In nucleotides, the CDR3 is TGCAGCGCTGCAAGGACACCTAGCACAGATACGCAGTATTTT.

V usage is TRBV7-9 and J usage is TRBJ1-6; 7 bases map to TRBD1. Losses at the gene ends were 5 bases for V and 5 bases for J; bases not matched to a gene: 3. The germline gives CDR1 SEHNR, CDR2 FQNEAQ (reference sequence). This CDR3 is built from 14 residues. This CDR3 is CASSAGQHNSPLHF. The CDR3 DNA follows: TGTGCCAGCAGCGCGGGACAGCATAATTCACCCCTCCACTTT.

In this sample, this clone turned up once. J is TRBJ2-6 and V is TRBV27; D unresolved. V lost 5 bases to trimming and J lost 2 bases, with 13 bases between them. The CDR3 contains 16 residues. Germline loops: CDR1 MNHEY, CDR2 SMNVEV (reference sequence). DNA for the CDR3: TGTGCCAGCAGTGAAGGGTCTTTCCCTGGGGCCAACGTCCTGACTTTC. It is translated as CASSEGSFPGANVLTF.

The chain carries TRBV11-3 and TRBJ2-1; unclear D gene. The V end was cut by 2 bases, the J end by 6 bases, with 8 bases between. Per germline, CDR1 SGHNT and CDR2 YENEEA. This CDR3 has 13 amino acids. CDR3 region: CASSLPSLNEQFF. For the CDR3, the DNA is TGTGCCAGCAGCTTACCTTCACTCAATGAGCAGTTCTTC.

The genes are TRBV30 and TRBJ1-4; D call uncertain. Germline CDR1 and CDR2: GTSNPN and SVGIG (reference sequence). The CDR3 extends over 12 amino acids. V shed 4 bases and J shed 8 bases, with 11 bases lying between them. The CDR3 DNA reads TGTGCCTGGAAGGGTATCGGCGAAAAACTGTTTTTT. This encodes CAWKGIGEKLFF.

The chain is built from TRBV29-1 and TRBJ2-1; perhaps TRBD2 as D (7 bases). V gave up 6 bases and J gave up 8 bases, with 11 bases separating them. The CDR3 contains 11 residues. In germline, CDR1 is SQVTM, CDR2 ANQGSEA. CDR3 sequence (DNA): TGCAGCGTAGTAGGGGGGGATGAGCAGTTCTTC. This encodes CSVVGGDEQFF.

The V and J genes are TRBV28 and TRBJ2-1, with TRBD1 identical over 8 bases. The CDR3 loop spans 15 amino acids. Looked up from germline, CDR1 is MDHEN and CDR2 is SYDVKM. The ends lost 4 bases at V and 8 bases at J; junction bases unmatched: 10. In DNA form, the CDR3 reads TGTGCCAGCAGTTCAGGCAGGGGGCGCTTCGATGAGCAGTTCTTC. Its protein product is CASSSGRGRFDEQFF.

This clone came up a few times. V usage is TRBV6-1 and J usage is TRBJ1-4; D perhaps matches TRBD1 (5 bases). V was cut by 7 bases and J by 6 bases, with 9 bases left in between. Germline V CDR1 and CDR2: MNHNS, SASEGT. This CDR3 has 12 amino acids. CDR3 nucleotide sequence: TGTGCCAGCACGAGAGGGGATGAAAAACTGTTTTTT. This gives the protein CASTRGDEKLFF.

Notes on this clone: This sample includes further DNA sequences coding for the same CDR3. The chain links TRBV29-1 to TRBJ2-5; D unclear. The V end was cut by 3 bases, the J end by 0 bases, with 5 bases between. CDR1 is SQVTM and CDR2 is ANQGSEA in the germline V gene. The CDR3 sequence is 12 residues long. The CDR3 sequence: CSVEVNQETQYF. CDR3 DNA sequence: TGCAGCGTTGAGGTGAACCAAGAGACCCAGTACTTC.